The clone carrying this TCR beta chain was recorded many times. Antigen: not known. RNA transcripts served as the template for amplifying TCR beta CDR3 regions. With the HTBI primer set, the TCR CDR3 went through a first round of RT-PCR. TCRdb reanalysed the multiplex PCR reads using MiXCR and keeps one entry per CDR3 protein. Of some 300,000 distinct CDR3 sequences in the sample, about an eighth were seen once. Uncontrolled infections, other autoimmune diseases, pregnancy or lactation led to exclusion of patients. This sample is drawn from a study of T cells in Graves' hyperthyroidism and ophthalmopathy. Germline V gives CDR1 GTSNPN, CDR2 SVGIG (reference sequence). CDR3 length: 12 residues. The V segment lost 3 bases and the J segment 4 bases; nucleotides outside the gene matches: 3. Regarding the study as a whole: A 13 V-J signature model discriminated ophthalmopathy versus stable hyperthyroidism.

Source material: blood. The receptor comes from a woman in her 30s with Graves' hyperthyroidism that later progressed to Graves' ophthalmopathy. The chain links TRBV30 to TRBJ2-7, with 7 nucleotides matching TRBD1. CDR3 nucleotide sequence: TGTGCCTGGAGAAGGGGGCGATACGAGCAGTACTTC. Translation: CAWRRGRYEQYF.